Listed here is a single T cell receptor (beta chain). The antigen is not known. Patients with uncontrolled infections, other autoimmune diseases, pregnancy or lactation were excluded. Blood from later-ophthalmopathy patients was taken at first hyperthyroidism diagnosis. Isolation of PBMCs was performed on 8.5 to 10 ml fresh peripheral blood. This entry belongs to a study of T cells in Graves' hyperthyroidism and ophthalmopathy. Study observations and caveats: The blood repertoire included most of the expanded thyroid clonotypes above 0.001.

It was RNA transcripts that yielded the amplified TCR beta CDR3 regions. First-round RT-PCR with HTBI primers amplified the TCR CDR3 region. From the multiplex PCR reads, TCRdb called clonotypes with MiXCR, one entry per CDR3 protein. The sample has 150,000 or so distinct CDR3 sequences, approximately 20% seen once. Specimen: blood. This receptor was obtained from a woman aged 50 to 60 with Graves' hyperthyroidism that later progressed to Graves' ophthalmopathy.

Here the CDR3 reads CASRDIYGYTF. The CDR3 DNA is TGTGCCAGCAGGGACATCTATGGCTACACCTTC. The rearrangement uses TRBV6-4 and TRBJ1-2; TRBD1 might be the D (5 bases). Per germline, CDR1 MRHNA and CDR2 SNTAGT. The CDR3 has 11 residues. V lost 6 bases, J lost 4 bases, and 6 bases lay in between.